The 10 T cell receptor beta chains reported below all come from one sample, sequenced in a study of cytomegalovirus exposure and HLA in healthy donors. 13 Jbeta primers and 60 Vbeta primers were used for the PCR. TCRdb's table, derived via immunoSEQ multiplex PCR, lists solely in-frame clones and lacks some. This table has some 96,000 clones, 60% to 80% appearing once. The specimen was PBMCs. Every receptor here comes from a man aged 55 to 69 in good health and CMV-seronegative.

V is TRBV27 and J is TRBJ2-2; 7 bases agree with TRBD2. After removal of 8 bases from V and 5 bases from J, the junction contained 11 bases not matched to a gene. Germline CDR1 is MNHEY and CDR2 is SMNVEV (reference sequence). This CDR3 spans 15 amino acids. CDR3 coding DNA: TGTGCCAGCTCCCGGGGAGGGCCACGGACCGGGGAGCTGTTTTTT. Its translation is CASSRGGPRTGELFF.

Comments on this clone: A read error may produce the germline difference seen at one junction end. This sample also contains other DNA sequences that code for the same CDR3. The chain joins TRBV6-1 to TRBJ2-2, with TRBD1 matching 7 bases. Germline V gene data show CDR1 as MNHNS and CDR2 as SASEGT. The CDR3 loop spans 15 amino acids. The CDR3 bases are TGCGCCAGCAGTGAAGTTGGGACAGCCACCGGGGAGCTGTTTTTT. Translated: CASSEVGTATGELFF.

The V gene is TRBV21-1, the J gene TRBJ2-1; TRBD1, the D gene given by the table, was not confirmed from the DNA. TRBV21-1 is described as a pseudogene. There are 13 residues in the CDR3. CDR3 protein: CASSLDVLDRKFF. CDR3 coding DNA: TGTGCCAGCAGCTTGGACGTCCTTGACAGGAAGTTCTTC.

In its sample, this clone was seen a few times. The chain uses TRBV6-1 and TRBJ2-7; no firm D call. The V and J ends lost 6 bases and 5 bases respectively, with 5 bases between them. This CDR3 region has 10 residues. From germline, CDR1 is MNHNS and CDR2 SASEGT. The CDR3 nucleotides are TGTGCCAGCAGCCGGGACGAGCAGTACTTC. Residues: CASSRDEQYF.

In this sample, this clone turned up once. V is TRBV21-1 and J is TRBJ2-3; TRBD1 is the table's D call and was not checked against the DNA. TRBV21-1 is marked as a pseudogene. The CDR3 extends over 16 amino acids. The CDR3 DNA reads as TGTGCCAGCGGACCTATCCAGGGGGCTATTGGGGATACGCAGTATTTT. It translates to CASGPIQGAIGDTQYF.

CDR3 amino acids: CASTDLTSGGPPGELFF. The CDR3 region has the DNA TGTGCCAGTACGGACCTAACTAGCGGGGGCCCCCCCGGGGAGCTGTTTTTT. The chain couples TRBV19 to TRBJ2-2, with 11 bases identical to TRBD2. Trimming at V came to 7 bases and at J to 6 bases, leaving 13 bases not matched to a gene. Germline V gives CDR1 LNHDA, CDR2 SQIVND (reference sequence). The CDR3 is made up of 17 amino acids.

The CDR3 DNA reads as TGCGCCAGCAGCCTCCTGAGCGGGGGTGATGAAAAACTGTTTTTT. Protein sequence: CASSLLSGGDEKLFF. The rearrangement uses TRBV5-1 and TRBJ1-4; perhaps TRBD1 as D (5 bases). V was trimmed by 4 bases and J by 6 bases, leaving 16 bases between them. Per germline, CDR1 SGHRS and CDR2 YFSETQ. This CDR3 comprises 15 residues.

The chain recombines TRBV11-2 with TRBJ2-1, with TRBD2 matching over 14 bases. This CDR3 comprises 15 residues. Trimming took 5 bases from V and 8 from J; bases not matched to a gene: 5. Per germline, CDR1 SGHAT and CDR2 FQNNGV. CDR3 residues: CASSIRLAGGYEQFF. The CDR3 DNA reads TGTGCCAGCAGCATCCGACTAGCGGGAGGGTATGAGCAGTTCTTC.

The chain employs TRBV28 and TRBJ1-2, with D maybe TRBD1 (5 bases). The CDR3 has 15 amino acids. Germline assignment: CDR1 MDHEN and CDR2 SYDVKM. Trimming stripped 7 bases from V and 0 bases from J, with 15 bases between. The CDR3 sequence: CASNLGGGANYGYTF. In nucleotides, the CDR3 is TGTGCCAGCAATTTGGGGGGGGGAGCTAACTATGGCTACACCTTC.

The CDR3 protein is CASSGTSGGSYNEQFF. DNA for the CDR3: TGTGCCAGTAGTGGGACTAGCGGGGGGTCCTACAATGAGCAGTTCTTC. The genes are TRBV19 and TRBJ2-1; TRBD2 matches 15 bases. J was trimmed by 1 base and V by 5 bases; bases with no gene match: 0. The CDR3 runs to 16 residues. The germline gives CDR1 LNHDA, CDR2 SQIVND (reference sequence).